This T cell receptor (beta chain) was obtained from a study of shared clonotypes between healthy human individuals. Authors' analysis steps: ImmunoSEQ output held junction-only sequences without quality scores, so filtering differed. Sequencing was performed with immunoSEQ multiplex PCR; in TCRdb, only in-frame clones are kept and a portion is missing. V and J calls and clone size are as listed in that table; D and trimming were resolved from the DNA. The sample includes about 1 million clones, about 76% of them seen just once. Germline CDR1 reads ENHRY; CDR2 reads SYGVKD. Trimming cost V 3 bases and J 3 bases, with 11 bases left between them. This CDR3 comprises 14 residues.

This clonotype was obtained from a man between 18 and 29 years old in good health. The sequenced sample consisted of memory CD4+ T cells sorted from blood. This sample's subset: CD45RA-negative fraction. The genes are TRBV10-3 and TRBJ2-5, with D possibly being TRBD2 (6 bases). CDR3 coding DNA: TGTGCCATCAGTGATCTTGGGGGGAAAGAGACCCAGTACTTC. It is translated as CAISDLGGKETQYF.